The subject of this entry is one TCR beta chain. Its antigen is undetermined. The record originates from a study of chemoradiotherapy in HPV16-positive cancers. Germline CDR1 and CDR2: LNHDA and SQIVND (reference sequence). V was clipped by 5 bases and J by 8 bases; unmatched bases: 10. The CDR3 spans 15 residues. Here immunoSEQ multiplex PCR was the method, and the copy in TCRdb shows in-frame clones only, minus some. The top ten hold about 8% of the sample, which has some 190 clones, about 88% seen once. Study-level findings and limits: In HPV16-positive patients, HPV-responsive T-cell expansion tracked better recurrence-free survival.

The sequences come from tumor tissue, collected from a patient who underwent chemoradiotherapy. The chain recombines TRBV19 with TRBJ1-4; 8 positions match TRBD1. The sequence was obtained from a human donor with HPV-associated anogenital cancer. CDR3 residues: CASSLPQGDGEKLFF. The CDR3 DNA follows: TGTGCCAGTAGTCTACCACAGGGGGATGGCGAAAAACTGTTTTTT.